A single sample gave rise to the 12 T cell receptor beta chains below, sequenced in a study of TIL therapy for anti-PD-1-resistant metastatic lung cancer. The libraries were made with immunoSEQ v3. TCRdb keeps only in-frame clones here, not all; method: immunoSEQ multiplex PCR. Here the sample spans 45,000 to 60,000 clones, 65% to 80% being singletons. Time point described: pre-treatment sample, taken before nivolumab and TIL therapy. The tumor samples were excised metastases, mostly pleural nodules or supraclavicular lymph nodes. Source: tumor tissue, taken at baseline. The receptor set was obtained from a person aged 25-79 years with non-small cell lung cancer.

The chain carries TRBV6-6 and TRBJ1-6; perhaps TRBD1 as D (5 bases). The CDR3 spans 12 residues. Germline V gene lookup returns CDR1 MNHNY and CDR2 SVGAGI (reference sequence). With 11 bases removed from V and 6 bases from J, the gap between germline ends came to 11 bases. The CDR3 nucleotides read TGTGCCGGGGGGACCATTAATTCACCCCTCCACTTT. It translates to CAGGTINSPLHF.

The table lists this clone with a few counts. The V call is TRBV7-2, the J call TRBJ2-3; no clear D gene. The V end was cut by 4 bases, the J end by 2 bases, with 19 bases between. This CDR3 comprises 17 residues. Germline CDR1 reads SGHTA; CDR2 reads FQGNSA. The CDR3, as DNA: TGTGCCAGCAGCTCCAAGCCCCCGACTGATTCCACAGATACGCAGTATTTT. As protein: CASSSKPPTDSTDTQYF.

This clone was seen only a few times. The CDR3 nucleotides read TGCGCCAGCAGCGTGGGGAACTATGGCTACACCTTC. Encoded protein: CASSVGNYGYTF. This chain uses TRBV5-1 with TRBJ1-2; the D is unclear. Looked up from germline, CDR1 is SGHRS and CDR2 is YFSETQ. This CDR3 has 12 amino acids. V was clipped by 4 bases and J by 2 bases, with 6 bases between them.

The chain recombines TRBV27 with TRBJ2-7; D possibly corresponds to TRBD2 (6 bases). Trimming removed 7 bases at V and 6 bases at J, with 13 bases between. This CDR3 comprises 12 residues. The germline CDR1 and CDR2 sequences are MNHEY and SMNVEV (reference sequence). The DNA of the CDR3 is TGTGCCAGCAAGAGGAGGGGAGCCGAGCAGTACTTC. Encoded protein: CASKRRGAEQYF.

The count of this clone is one. The CDR3 DNA reads as TGTGCCAGCAGCTCCGGGACTAGCGGGAGAGGGACAGATACGCAGTATTTT. This sequence encodes CASSSGTSGRGTDTQYF. The V gene is TRBV28, the J gene TRBJ2-3, with 14 nucleotides matching TRBD2. This CDR3 is built from 17 residues. V lost 6 bases, J lost 3 bases, and 8 bases stayed unmatched. Germline-derived CDR1 and CDR2 are MDHEN and SYDVKM.

This chain links TRBV6-5 with TRBJ2-7; D not resolved. The germline CDR1 and CDR2 sequences are MNHEY and SVGAGI. V lost 8 bases and J 5 bases, leaving 16 bases between the germline ends. This CDR3 has 13 residues. The CDR3 loop is CASGDIGFHEQYF. The CDR3 nucleotides read TGTGCCAGCGGAGACATCGGCTTCCACGAGCAGTACTTC.

The CDR3 is CASSPYSGLPHDTQYF. The CDR3 DNA reads TGTGCCAGCAGCCCATACTCGGGACTACCCCACGATACGCAGTATTTT. The chain uses TRBV4-2 and TRBJ2-3, with 7 bases matching TRBD2. The CDR3 runs 16 residues. With V trimmed by 4 bases and J by 6 bases, 13 bases remained unmatched. Per the germline V gene, CDR1 is LGHNA and CDR2 is YNFKEQ.

This chain joins TRBV5-1 and TRBJ2-3; D is uncertain. The ends were cut back, 2 bases at V and 0 bases at J, with 10 bases in the middle. The germline V gene encodes CDR1 SGHRS and CDR2 YFSETQ. The CDR3 contains 15 residues. The CDR3 DNA reads as TGCGCCAGCAGCTTCCTTGAACCTAGCACAGATACGCAGTATTTT. Encoded protein: CASSFLEPSTDTQYF.

This chain joins TRBV6-5 and TRBJ1-2; possible D gene TRBD1, 5 bases. The CDR3 has 14 amino acids. Trimming took off 6 bases at V and 0 bases at J, with 11 bases between the two ends. Germline-derived CDR1 and CDR2 are MNHEY and SVGAGI. The CDR3 DNA is TGTGCCAGCAGGGGGCGGGTAGCTAACTATGGCTACACCTTC. It codes for CASRGRVANYGYTF.

This clone was detected only a few times. The chain links TRBV4-3 to TRBJ2-7; 11 bases fit TRBD2. This CDR3 has 15 amino acids. The junction had 7 bases not matched to a gene; V was cut back by 6 bases and J by 3 bases. Germline V CDR1 and CDR2: LGHNA, YSLEER. CDR3 amino acids: CASRPRLAGNYEQYF. In nucleotides, the CDR3 is TGCGCCAGCAGACCTAGACTAGCGGGGAACTACGAGCAGTACTTC.

The chain combines TRBV6-5 with TRBJ2-1, with D possibly TRBD1 on 6 matching bases. Trimming removed 2 bases from V and 3 bases from J, with 14 bases in between. The germline V gene encodes CDR1 MNHEY and CDR2 SVGAGI. The CDR3 loop spans 16 amino acids. In DNA, the CDR3 is TGTGCCAGCAGTTACCGGACAGTGTCAGACTACAATGAGCAGTTCTTC. This encodes CASSYRTVSDYNEQFF.

This clone has a single count. This chain connects TRBV10-3 to TRBJ2-7, with 8 bases lining up with TRBD2. The CDR3 runs 17 residues. The germline gives CDR1 ENHRY, CDR2 SYGVKD. The V gene end was trimmed by 0 bases and the J gene end by 4 bases; junction bases not matched to a gene: 11. CDR3 DNA sequence: TGTGCCATCAGTGAGTCTACTAGCGGAGTCTTGTATTACGAGCAGTACTTC. The encoded protein is CAISESTSGVLYYEQYF.